The 28 T cell receptor beta chains listed next were all sequenced from one sample in a study of PD-L1 blockade in urothelial cancer (dated by TCRdb to the late 2010s). In light of the paper, this sample's time point label describes: peripheral blood 6 weeks after treatment start. Libraries were constructed by the immunoSEQ multiplex PCR assay. TCRdb stores this immuneACCESS table with in-frame sequences only. Part of the clones is absent; in the studies checked, under half of the shortfall reflects unresolved V genes, and no reason is known for the rest. The sample table records around 110,000 clones; 80% to 90% of these occur just once. The leading ten clones occupy roughly 1.8% of the sample. Sequencing was performed on PBMCs, taken around atezolizumab (anti-PD-L1) treatment. These receptor sequences come from a man aged 60 to 75 with urothelial cancer.

The chain carries TRBV6-6 and TRBJ1-2; TRBD1 matches at 7 bases. The CDR3 covers 14 residues. From germline, CDR1 is MNHNY and CDR2 SVGAGI (reference sequence). Unmatched junction bases numbered 6, after V lost 0 bases and J lost 8 bases. The chain's CDR3 is CASSYSSGGSGYTF. As DNA, the CDR3 is TGTGCCAGCAGTTACTCATCAGGGGGTAGCGGCTACACCTTC.

This sequence joins TRBV6-1 and TRBJ2-7; TRBD2 might be the D (6 bases). CDR3 length: 15 amino acids. Per the germline V gene, CDR1 is MNHNS and CDR2 is SASEGT. Trimming took off 4 bases at V and 2 bases at J, with 15 bases between the two ends. The CDR3 DNA reads as TGTGCCAGCAGTGGCCAGAAGGTAGCGGCCTACGAGCAGTACTTC. This encodes CASSGQKVAAYEQYF.

V gene TRBV6-6 combines with J gene TRBJ2-1; TRBD2 aligns across 7 bases. The CDR3 totals 16 residues. The V gene end was trimmed by 2 bases and the J gene end by 0 bases; junction bases not matched to a gene: 4. Germline V gives CDR1 MNHNY, CDR2 SVGAGI (reference sequence). This CDR3 is CASSYLAARSYNEQFF. The CDR3 DNA follows: TGTGCCAGCAGTTACCTAGCGGCTCGCTCCTACAATGAGCAGTTCTTC.

The rearrangement joins TRBV11-2 to TRBJ2-5, with 7 positions matching TRBD2. V was clipped by 5 bases and J by 2 bases; unmatched bases: 8. The CDR3 totals 15 residues. CDR1 and CDR2 from the germline V gene are SGHAT and FQNNGV. The CDR3 DNA reads TGTGCCAGCAGCCCCGCTCTAGCGGTTCAAGAGACCCAGTACTTC. Amino acids: CASSPALAVQETQYF.

A few counts support this clone. The V gene is TRBV7-2, the J gene TRBJ2-3; TRBD1 might be the D (5 bases). Germline V gene data show CDR1 as SGHTA and CDR2 as FQGNSA. V dropped 5 bases and J dropped 1 base, with 13 bases sitting between them. The CDR3 totals 15 residues. This CDR3 is CASSPDTLGTDTQYF. The CDR3 DNA reads TGTGCCAGCAGCCCGGACACCCTCGGCACAGATACGCAGTATTTT.

The rearrangement uses TRBV10-3 and TRBJ1-5, with D maybe TRBD1 (6 bases). From germline, CDR1 is ENHRY and CDR2 SYGVKD. The CDR3 runs to 15 residues. V lost 5 bases and J lost 4, with 15 bases in between. DNA of the CDR3: TGTGCCATCAGTTCCGAAGGGGGGGGAAATCAGCCCCAGCATTTT. Translation: CAISSEGGGNQPQHF.

Regarding this clone: The sample holds other DNA sequences that translate to the same CDR3. The gene calls are TRBV19 and TRBJ2-1, with 9 bases identical to TRBD1. Germline V CDR1 and CDR2: LNHDA, SQIVND (reference sequence). Losses at the gene ends were 6 bases for V and 2 bases for J; bases not matched to a gene: 2. This CDR3 contains 14 residues. The CDR3 is CASSWDRAYNEQFF. CDR3 nucleotide sequence: TGTGCCAGTAGCTGGGACAGGGCCTACAATGAGCAGTTCTTC. The entire variable domain, with the rest obtained from reference TRBV19 and TRBJ2-1, is as follows: DGGITQSPKYLFRKEGQNVTLSCEQNLNHDAMYWYRQDPGQGLRLIYYSQIVNDFQKGDIAEGYSVSREKKESFPLTVTSAQKNPTAFYLCASSWDRAYNEQFFGPGTRLTVL.

The rearrangement links TRBV7-2 to TRBJ2-3; TRBD2 matches 8 bases. The CDR3 contains 15 residues. Germline V CDR1 and CDR2: SGHTA, FQGNSA. The trim removed 5 bases at V and 4 bases at J, leaving 8 bases unmatched. The CDR3 loop reads CASSPAGRGADTQYF. In DNA, the CDR3 is TGTGCCAGCAGCCCCGCCGGGCGGGGGGCAGATACGCAGTATTTT.

The V gene is TRBV7-2, the J gene TRBJ1-1; D possibly corresponds to TRBD1 (6 bases). The CDR3 consists of 13 residues. The V and J ends lost 5 bases and 4 bases respectively, with 11 bases between them. In germline, CDR1 is SGHTA, CDR2 FQGNSA. This CDR3 reads CASSGTGLTEAFF. DNA for the CDR3: TGTGCCAGCAGCGGAACAGGGCTCACTGAAGCTTTCTTT.

V is TRBV28 and J is TRBJ1-1; 8 nucleotides align to TRBD1. Trimming at V came to 2 bases and at J to 5 bases, leaving 7 bases not matched to a gene. Germline-derived CDR1 and CDR2 are MDHEN and SYDVKM. The CDR3 consists of 15 residues. The CDR3: CASSLSGQGRTEAFF. CDR3 nucleotides: TGTGCCAGCAGTTTAAGTGGACAGGGACGAACTGAAGCTTTCTTT.

This chain uses TRBV11-2 with TRBJ1-3; D unresolved. V was clipped by 0 bases and J by 0 bases, with 9 bases between them. CDR3 length: 16 amino acids. The germline V gene has CDR1 SGHAT and CDR2 FQNNGV. The CDR3 reads CASSLDAEYSGNTIYF. The CDR3 DNA follows: TGTGCCAGCAGCTTAGATGCAGAATACTCTGGAAACACCATATATTTT.

The chain links TRBV7-2 to TRBJ2-5; TRBD2 aligns across 12 bases. V dropped 5 bases and J dropped 2; count of bases not matched to a gene: 6. The CDR3 runs 16 residues. Germline-derived CDR1 and CDR2 are SGHTA and FQGNSA. The CDR3 DNA sequence: TGTGCCAGCAGCCCTAGCGGGGGGGCAGGGCAAGAGACCCAGTACTTC. Its translation: CASSPSGGAGQETQYF.

The chain uses TRBV19 and TRBJ2-5, with TRBD1 matching 8 bases. The germline gives CDR1 LNHDA, CDR2 SQIVND (reference sequence). With 8 bases clipped from V and 7 bases from J, the junction kept 12 bases outside the gene matches. CDR3 length: 14 residues. CDR3 loop: CASSVDRGGGTQYF. CDR3 DNA: TGTGCCAGTTCCGTCGACAGGGGTGGAGGGACCCAGTACTTC.

V is TRBV5-1 and J is TRBJ2-3, with TRBD2 matching over 14 bases. This CDR3 contains 16 residues. V trimming: 4 bases; J trimming: 5 bases; junction bases outside the gene matches: 6. Germline V lookup: CDR1 SGHRS, CDR2 YFSETQ. The CDR3 sequence is CASSAGTSGSGDTQYF. CDR3 coding DNA: TGCGCCAGCAGCGCCGGGACTAGCGGGAGTGGAGATACGCAGTATTTT.

The chain is built from TRBV7-2 and TRBJ1-5; D is ambiguous. There are 12 residues in the CDR3. Trimming stripped 5 bases from V and 4 bases from J, with 6 bases between. Germline V gene data show CDR1 as SGHTA and CDR2 as FQGNSA. CDR3 coding DNA: TGTGCCAGCAGCATACAGAATCAGCCCCAGCATTTT. Its protein is CASSIQNQPQHF. The complete variable domain, with remaining parts taken from reference TRBV7-2 and TRBJ1-5, reads GAGVSQSPSNKVTEKGKDVELRCDPISGHTALYWYRQSLGQGLEFLIYFQGNSAPDKSGLPSDRFSAERTGGSVSTLTIQRTQQEDSAVYLCASSIQNQPQHFGDGTRLSIL.

This clone has just a few counts. The chain recombines TRBV7-2 with TRBJ2-2; 7 bases fit TRBD1. J gave up 7 bases and V 5 bases, and 4 bases lay outside the gene matches. The CDR3 totals 13 residues. The V gene's germline CDR1 is SGHTA and CDR2 FQGNSA. The CDR3 is CASSRGGVGELFF. The CDR3 coding sequence is TGTGCCAGCAGCCGAGGGGGCGTCGGGGAGCTGTTTTTT.

The chain links TRBV5-4 to TRBJ1-4; D is ambiguous. Germline V lookup: CDR1 SGHNT, CDR2 YYREEE (reference sequence). V lost 0 bases, J lost 8 bases, and 8 bases lay in between. The CDR3 consists of 13 residues. The CDR3 DNA is TGTGCCAGCAGCTTGGCCTCGGGGGAAAAACTGTTTTTT. Translation gives CASSLASGEKLFF.

The chain recombines TRBV6-1 with TRBJ2-1; possibly TRBD1 for D (6 bases). This CDR3 contains 14 residues. Germline CDR1 is MNHNS and CDR2 is SASEGT. The V and J ends lost 10 bases and 4 bases respectively, with 17 bases between them. CDR3 in DNA: TGTGCCATCCCTGGGACAAACGTTTACAATGAGCAGTTCTTC. Encoded protein: CAIPGTNVYNEQFF.

J is TRBJ1-1 and V is TRBV28; TRBD1 might be the D (5 bases). This CDR3 spans 15 amino acids. The germline V and J ends were trimmed by 5 bases and 0 bases, with 13 bases remaining between them. Germline V gene data show CDR1 as MDHEN and CDR2 as SYDVKM. CDR3 in DNA: TGTGCCAGCAGTACCCGGACAATCATGAACACTGAAGCTTTCTTT. This translates into CASSTRTIMNTEAFF.

This rearrangement joins TRBV5-1 to TRBJ2-1, with D perhaps matching TRBD1 (6 bases). CDR3 length equals 16 residues. V was shortened by 0 bases and J by 9 bases, with 19 bases between the two germline ends. Germline CDR1 and CDR2: SGHRS and YFSETQ. The CDR3 region is CASSLDWGQGNSEQFF. The CDR3 bases are TGCGCCAGCAGCTTGGATTGGGGACAAGGTAATTCTGAGCAGTTCTTC.

The V gene is TRBV5-4, the J gene TRBJ2-5; 9 bases line up with TRBD2. There are 15 residues in the CDR3. In germline, CDR1 is SGHNT, CDR2 YYREEE (reference sequence). The J segment lost 5 bases and the V segment lost 5 bases, leaving 10 bases of the junction unmatched. In DNA, the CDR3 is TGTGCCAGCAGGAAAAGCGGGGGGATCTTGGAGACCCAGTACTTC. As protein: CASRKSGGILETQYF.

The chain links TRBV11-2 to TRBJ2-7, with 9 nucleotides matching TRBD2. This CDR3 is 18 amino acids long. Germline V lookup: CDR1 SGHAT, CDR2 FQNNGV. V lost 1 base to trimming and J lost 0 bases; unmatched junction nucleotides: 10. The CDR3 DNA reads as TGTGCCAGCAGCTTAGCGCCTAGCGGGGTTTATAGCTCCTACGAGCAGTACTTC. The encoded protein is CASSLAPSGVYSSYEQYF.

This clone was seen just once. The CDR3 spells CASSSGQGGGYTF. The CDR3 coding sequence is TGTGCCAGTAGTTCTGGACAGGGAGGTGGCTACACCTTC. The chain uses TRBV19 and TRBJ1-2, with 8 nucleotides matching TRBD1. The CDR3 consists of 13 residues. Trimming removed 5 bases from V and 7 bases from J; junction bases left unmatched: 6. Per germline, CDR1 LNHDA and CDR2 SQIVND (reference sequence).

This chain links TRBV6-5 with TRBJ2-1; 8 bases map to TRBD2. V shed 0 bases and J 4 bases; nucleotides not matched to a gene: 5. Germline CDR1 reads MNHEY; CDR2 reads SVGAGI. The CDR3 loop spans 16 amino acids. The DNA for the CDR3 is TGTGCCAGCAGTTACTCGGGCCTAGCGGGTTACAATGAGCAGTTCTTC. Protein: CASSYSGLAGYNEQFF.

The V call is TRBV11-2, the J call TRBJ2-3; D is ambiguous. This CDR3 comprises 16 residues. Trimming cost V 1 base and J 2 bases, with 13 bases left between them. CDR1 SGHAT and CDR2 FQNNGV come from the germline V gene. The CDR3 sequence: CASSLAWPGYTDTQYF. As DNA, the CDR3 is TGTGCCAGCAGCTTAGCTTGGCCAGGCTACACAGATACGCAGTATTTT.

The V and J genes are TRBV7-2 and TRBJ1-5, with 7 bases matching TRBD1. Germline CDR1 is SGHTA and CDR2 is FQGNSA. Trimming took 3 bases from V and 7 from J; bases not matched to a gene: 9. The CDR3 length is 15 residues. CDR3 protein: CASSFSGGLGQPQHF. The CDR3 coding sequence is TGTGCCAGCAGCTTTTCAGGGGGTTTGGGGCAGCCCCAGCATTTT.

The chain combines TRBV7-2 with TRBJ2-3; no reliable D call. The length of the CDR3 is 11 residues. Trimming cost V 5 bases and J 8 bases, with 8 bases left between them. Per germline, CDR1 SGHTA and CDR2 FQGNSA. Here the CDR3 DNA reads TGTGCCAGCAGCCTGTACGGTACGCAGTATTTT. Its protein product is CASSLYGTQYF.

V is TRBV4-1 and J is TRBJ2-7; 7 positions match TRBD1. CDR3 length: 16 residues. CDR1 is MGHRA, CDR2 YSYEKL, per germline. Unmatched junction bases numbered 11, after V lost 5 bases and J lost 1 base. The CDR3 nucleotides read TGCGCCAGCAGCGCGACCCAGACAGGGAGTTCCTACGAGCAGTACTTC. It yields the protein CASSATQTGSSYEQYF.